What follows is one T cell receptor (beta chain) and its context. Data came from immunoSEQ multiplex PCR; TCRdb stores just in-frame clones and leaves some out. The sample has around 100,000 clones; more than 85% are singletons. V shed 3 bases and J shed 5 bases, with 16 bases lying between them. The V gene's germline CDR1 is MDHEN and CDR2 SYDVKM. The CDR3 runs to 16 residues. This entry is derived from a study of blood T cell repertoires in COVID-19. Study details: The United States, Italy and Spain provided the acute and convalescent COVID-19 samples. The cDNA or gDNA used as material had been derived from T cells, B-cell-depleted T cells, or PBMCs.

The clonotype originates from a human donor in a cohort sampled during active COVID-19. V is TRBV28 and J is TRBJ1-4; unclear D gene. Sequencing was carried out using peripheral blood. CDR3 bases: TGTGCCAGCAGTTTGGGGTCGGCGGGGATCAATGAAAAACTGTTTTTT. Translation gives CASSLGSAGINEKLFF.